The 7 T cell receptor beta chains reported below all come from one sample, sequenced in a study of shared clonotypes between healthy human individuals. The repertoire was sequenced with immunoSEQ multiplex PCR; TCRdb's copy has only in-frame clones and lacks some. The sample yields 2 million to 2.5 million clones, 90% to 95% seen once. Source material: naive CD4+ T cells sorted from blood. The subset here: CD45RA+ positively selected. The receptors were sampled from a man between 18 and 29 years old in good health.

CDR3 coding DNA: TGTGCCATTACTAGCGGGAGTCTCGACAATGAGCAGTTCTTC. As protein: CAITSGSLDNEQFF. The chain carries TRBV10-3 and TRBJ2-1, with 11 nucleotides matching TRBD2. Germline V gives CDR1 ENHRY, CDR2 SYGVKD. V dropped 9 bases and J dropped 5; count of bases not matched to a gene: 6. This CDR3 comprises 14 residues.

The V call is TRBV6-1, the J call TRBJ2-3, with 13 bases identical to TRBD2. This CDR3 is built from 18 residues. Germline-derived CDR1 and CDR2 are MNHNS and SASEGT. The V and J ends lost 5 bases and 1 base, in that order; junction bases with no gene match: 9. The CDR3 spells CASSKGLAGVGGTDTQYF. Here the CDR3 DNA reads TGTGCCAGCAGTAAAGGACTAGCGGGAGTAGGGGGCACAGATACGCAGTATTTT.

The gene calls are TRBV18 and TRBJ1-2, with D unclear. Trimming stripped 3 bases from V and 0 bases from J, with 11 bases between. The CDR3 has 15 amino acids. The germline gives CDR1 KGHSH, CDR2 LQKENI. The CDR3 reads CASSPASTANYGYTF. In DNA, the CDR3 is TGTGCCAGCTCACCGGCCAGCACAGCTAACTATGGCTACACCTTC.

J is TRBJ1-3 and V is TRBV10-1; D not resolved. In germline, CDR1 is WNHNN, CDR2 SYGVQD (reference sequence). The CDR3 has 13 amino acids. The V end was cut by 3 bases, the J end by 0 bases, with 3 bases between. As DNA, the CDR3 is TGCGCCAGCAGTGAATTCTCTGGAAACACCATATATTTT. It encodes CASSEFSGNTIYF.

CDR3 bases: TGTGCCTGGAGGGACCGGGACAGGGGGCTTTATACGCAGTATTTT. It yields the protein CAWRDRDRGLYTQYF. This chain connects TRBV30 to TRBJ2-3; 12 bases fit TRBD1. This CDR3 spans 15 amino acids. Looked up from germline, CDR1 is GTSNPN and CDR2 is SVGIG (reference sequence). Trimming took 3 bases from V and 7 from J; bases not matched to a gene: 8.

The chain joins TRBV2 to TRBJ2-2, with 9 bases lining up with TRBD1. From germline, CDR1 is SNHLY and CDR2 FYNNEI. The trim removed 4 bases at V and 2 bases at J, leaving 2 bases unmatched. The CDR3 contains 15 residues. CDR3 sequence: CASSGGQGNTGELFF. The CDR3, as DNA: TGTGCCAGCAGTGGGGGACAGGGAAACACCGGGGAGCTGTTTTTT.

For the CDR3, the DNA is TGTGCCAGTAGTATGTTAGGAAACCACCAAGAGACCCAGTACTTC. Amino acid sequence: CASSMLGNHQETQYF. V and J are TRBV19 and TRBJ2-5; no reliable D call. Germline V gives CDR1 LNHDA, CDR2 SQIVND (reference sequence). The V gene lost 3 bases and the J gene lost 0 bases, with 11 bases spanning the gap. The CDR3 spans 15 residues.